This TCR beta chain derives from a study of T-cell memory formation after mild COVID-19. MiXCR, run by TCRdb on the 5' RACE reads, gives a single entry per CDR3 protein. This sample carries 280,000 or so distinct CDR3 sequences, approximately 19% of them seen once, and the ten largest clones take about 21%. The CDR3 is 13 amino acids. Germline V gene sequence: CDR1 SEHNR, CDR2 FQNEAQ (reference sequence). Trimming took 1 base from V and 8 from J, leaving 9 bases between them. This clonotype was picked up a small number of times. This clonotype was obtained from a man aged 18 to 29 who had mild COVID-19 (a few samples of this study predate the infection). Cell type and time point are not known. Sequenced material: PBMCs or a T cell subset sorted from them (not recorded which). V gene TRBV7-9 combines with J gene TRBJ1-5; D is uncertain. For the CDR3, the DNA is TGTGCCAGCAGCTTAGGGGTCCTGGAGCCCCAGCATTTT. Translation: CASSLGVLEPQHF.